This T cell receptor beta chain was identified during a study of shared clonotypes between healthy human individuals. The table lists this clone with a count of one. Its cognate antigen is unknown. Study results and caveats: Generally, naive subsets (rather than memory subsets) showed larger estimated richness.

The study ran the assay at deep level. Assay used: immunoSEQ multiplex PCR; TCRdb lists only in-frame clones, some missing. This sample has some 2,500,000 clones; just under 95% occur once, and the top ten carry approximately 0.41%. The CDR3 covers 15 residues. The germline CDR1 and CDR2 sequences are SNHLY and FYNNEI. V lost 4 bases, J lost 2 bases, and 5 bases stayed unmatched. The genes are TRBV2 and TRBJ2-4, with 7 nucleotides matching TRBD1. Specimen: naive CD4+ T cells from PBMCs. Indicated subset: CD45RA+ positively selected. This receptor was taken from a young man in good health. Some clones in this sample may be carry-over from other donors' samples. The DNA for the CDR3 is TGTGCCAGCAGTGTACAGGGGTCGTCCAAAAACATTCAGTACTTC. The encoded protein is CASSVQGSSKNIQYF.